The 17 T cell receptor beta chains listed next were all sequenced from one sample in a study of blood T cells in healthy people across ages. The use of a sample-barcoded 5' primer and a J-beta primer mix characterized a second PCR of roughly 6 to 11 cycles. One entry per CDR3 protein, called by TCRdb with MiXCR from the 5' RACE reads. The sample lists about 680,000 distinct CDR3 sequences, more than 40% occurring once. Input material: blood. Receptor source: a woman aged 55-69 years in good health.

The rearrangement uses TRBV20-1 and TRBJ2-1; 10 nucleotides align to TRBD1. Germline V lookup: CDR1 DFQATT, CDR2 SNEGSKA (reference sequence). The CDR3 covers 17 residues. V shed 3 bases, J shed 7 bases, and the junction held 15 bases outside the gene matches. CDR3 coding DNA: TGCAGTGCTAGGAGTGACAGGGGGCGGGATTCAGGGAATGAGCAGTTCTTC. This translates into CSARSDRGRDSGNEQFF.

The rearrangement uses TRBV6-5 and TRBJ2-5; possible D gene TRBD2, 6 bases. The CDR3 covers 13 residues. The V end was cut by 8 bases, the J end by 6 bases, with 16 bases between. Germline V gene lookup returns CDR1 MNHEY and CDR2 SVGAGI. CDR3 in DNA: TGTGCCAGCGGGGGGAGTCTTGAAAAGACCCAGTACTTC. Translating it yields CASGGSLEKTQYF.

The chain couples TRBV4-3 to TRBJ2-1; D not certain. V was shortened by 0 bases and J by 6 bases, with 15 bases between the two germline ends. This CDR3 comprises 16 residues. Germline assignment: CDR1 LGHNA and CDR2 YSLEER. CDR3 sequence: CASSQDPVGSPNEQFF. CDR3 bases: TGCGCCAGCAGCCAAGATCCGGTGGGTAGCCCCAATGAGCAGTTCTTC.

The chain joins TRBV18 to TRBJ1-2, with TRBD1 matching 7 bases. Per the germline V gene, CDR1 is KGHSH and CDR2 is LQKENI. The CDR3 length is 14 residues. The trim removed 2 bases at V and 8 bases at J, leaving 8 bases unmatched. CDR3 coding DNA: TGTGCCAGCTCACCATTAGAGGGGGCGTCCGGCTACACCTTC. This gives the protein CASSPLEGASGYTF.

The chain couples TRBV5-1 to TRBJ2-7; the match to TRBD2 covers 7 bases. Germline V gene lookup returns CDR1 SGHRS and CDR2 YFSETQ. This CDR3 comprises 16 residues. J was trimmed by 1 base and V by 0 bases; bases with no gene match: 7. CDR3 in DNA: TGCGCCAGCAGCTTGGCCCCGGCTAGCGGATCCTACGAGCAGTACTTC. Encoded protein: CASSLAPASGSYEQYF. Together with reference TRBV5-1 and TRBJ2-7, the CDR3 gives the full variable domain: KAGVTQTPRYLIKTRGQQVTLSCSPISGHRSVSWYQQTPGQGLQFLFEYFSETQRNKGNFPGRFSGRQFSNSRSEMNVSTLELGDSALYLCASSLAPASGSYEQYFGPGTRLTVT.

This clonotype was recorded a few times. The chain carries TRBV12-3 or TRBV12-4 and TRBJ2-3, with 7 positions matching TRBD1. This CDR3 is 14 amino acids long. With 6 bases clipped from V and 4 bases from J, the junction kept 7 bases outside the gene matches. The CDR3 nucleotides read TGTGCCAGCAGCTCAGGGGGATTCCCAGATACGCAGTATTTT. It specifies CASSSGGFPDTQYF.

The genes are TRBV5-1 and TRBJ2-5, with 9 bases matching TRBD2. This CDR3 region has 15 residues. The germline gives CDR1 SGHRS, CDR2 YFSETQ. V shed 4 bases, J shed 2 bases, and the junction held 6 bases outside the gene matches. The CDR3 DNA is TGCGCCAGCAGCAGGGGGACTAGCCTACAAGAGACCCAGTACTTC. This translates into CASSRGTSLQETQYF.

The chain carries TRBV5-1 and TRBJ2-1; D is undetermined. CDR1 is SGHRS and CDR2 is YFSETQ in the germline V gene. The CDR3 is 13 residues long. The V end lost 3 bases, the J end lost 12 bases, and 16 bases lay between the germline ends. CDR3 sequence (DNA): TGCGCCAGCAGCTCCTCCGCGTCTCATCCGCAGTTCTTC. This encodes CASSSSASHPQFF. The full variable domain, rest sourced from reference TRBV5-1 and TRBJ2-1, is KAGVTQTPRYLIKTRGQQVTLSCSPISGHRSVSWYQQTPGQGLQFLFEYFSETQRNKGNFPGRFSGRQFSNSRSEMNVSTLELGDSALYLCASSSSASHPQFFGPGTRLTVL.

This clonotype was observed at least ten times. The V gene is TRBV4-3, the J gene TRBJ2-5; D gene unclear. CDR1 LGHNA and CDR2 YSLEER come from the germline V gene. Deletions cut 0 bases from V and 2 bases from J, with 4 bases between. The CDR3 extends over 13 amino acids. The chain's CDR3 is CASSQDFQETQYF. In DNA, the CDR3 is TGCGCCAGCAGCCAAGACTTTCAAGAGACCCAGTACTTC.

This sequence joins TRBV5-1 and TRBJ2-1; no definite D call. TRBJ2-7 explains the end of the DNA better; the J call may be wrong. The length of the CDR3 is 14 residues. CDR1 is SGHRS, CDR2 YFSETQ, per germline. CDR3 sequence: CASRPGVASNEQYF. The CDR3 DNA reads TGCGCCAGCAGACCTGGTGTAGCAAGCAATGAGCAGTACTTC.

V and J are TRBV20-1 and TRBJ2-2; D remains ambiguous. V was trimmed by 7 bases and J by 1 base, leaving 13 bases between them. Germline CDR1 and CDR2: DFQATT and SNEGSKA (reference sequence). CDR3 size: 14 residues. In DNA form, the CDR3 reads TGCAGTGTTCTCGTCTACGGGAACACCGGGGAGCTGTTTTTT. It yields the protein CSVLVYGNTGELFF.

The gene calls are TRBV13 and TRBJ2-2, with 7 bases lining up with TRBD1. The J segment lost 2 bases and the V segment lost 4 bases, leaving 10 bases of the junction unmatched. The CDR3 covers 17 residues. CDR1 is PRHDT and CDR2 is FYEKMQ in the germline V gene (reference sequence). The DNA of the CDR3 is TGTGCCAGCAGCTCCTTATCCGGGACAGATAACACCGGGGAGCTGTTTTTT. This translates into CASSSLSGTDNTGELFF.

The chain recombines TRBV5-1 with TRBJ2-1, with TRBD2 matching over 7 bases. The CDR3 extends over 16 amino acids. Looked up from germline, CDR1 is SGHRS and CDR2 is YFSETQ. Unmatched junction bases numbered 4, after V lost 1 base and J lost 0 bases. The CDR3 nucleotides are TGCGCCAGCAGCTTGAGTGGCGGGAGCTCCTACAATGAGCAGTTCTTC. Protein product: CASSLSGGSSYNEQFF.

This clonotype has a handful of counts. The chain is built from TRBV10-3 and TRBJ2-7; TRBD2 aligns across 11 bases. CDR1 and CDR2 from the germline V gene are ENHRY and SYGVKD. Trimming removed 0 bases from V and 7 bases from J; junction bases left unmatched: 5. The CDR3 loop spans 15 amino acids. CDR3 sequence (DNA): TGTGCCATCAGTGAGTCTCGGGGACTAGCGGCAGAGCAGTACTTC. Translating gives CAISESRGLAAEQYF.

The gene calls are TRBV11-1 and TRBJ2-5, with 7 positions matching TRBD1. The DNA end is more similar to TRBJ2-7, so the J call may be wrong. Looked up from germline, CDR1 is SGHAT and CDR2 is FQDESV (reference sequence). CDR3 length: 15 residues. The CDR3 nucleotides are TGTGCCAGCAGCTTAGGGGCAGGGGGACACTACGAGCAGTACTTC. This gives the protein CASSLGAGGHYEQYF.

The chain is built from TRBV20-1 and TRBJ2-5; maybe TRBD2 (5 bases). Germline CDR1 is DFQATT and CDR2 is SNEGSKA (reference sequence). V lost 5 bases and J lost 4, with 11 bases in between. There are 12 residues in the CDR3. As DNA, the CDR3 is TGCAGTGCTCCCCGCCGGGGAGAGACCCAGTACTTC. Its protein is CSAPRRGETQYF.

This clonotype was detected only a few times. The J gene is TRBJ1-5, the V gene TRBV20-1, with 8 bases that match TRBD1. The CDR3 totals 16 residues. Per the germline V gene, CDR1 is DFQATT and CDR2 is SNEGSKA (reference sequence). V was pared by 0 bases and J by 2 bases, with 6 bases of the junction left unmatched. As DNA, the CDR3 is TGCAGTGCTAGAGATTTGCAGGGGGCGGGCAATCAGCCCCAGCATTTT. It yields the protein CSARDLQGAGNQPQHF.